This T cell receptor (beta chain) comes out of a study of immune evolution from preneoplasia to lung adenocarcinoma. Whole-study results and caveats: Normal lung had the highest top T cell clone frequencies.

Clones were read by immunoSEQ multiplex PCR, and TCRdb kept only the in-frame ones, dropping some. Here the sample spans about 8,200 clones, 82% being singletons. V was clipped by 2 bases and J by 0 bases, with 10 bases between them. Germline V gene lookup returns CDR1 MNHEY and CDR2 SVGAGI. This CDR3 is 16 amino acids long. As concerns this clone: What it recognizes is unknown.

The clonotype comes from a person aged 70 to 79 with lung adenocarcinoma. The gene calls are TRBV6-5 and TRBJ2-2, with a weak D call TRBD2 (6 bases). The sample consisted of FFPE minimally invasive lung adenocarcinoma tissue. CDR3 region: CASSYQRAPNTGELFF. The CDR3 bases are TGTGCCAGCAGTTACCAGCGGGCCCCGAACACCGGGGAGCTGTTTTTT.